Below, one T cell receptor beta chain is given with its context. The V gene lost 3 bases and the J gene lost 0 bases, with 14 bases spanning the gap. Germline-derived CDR1 and CDR2 are SEHNR and FQNEAQ (reference sequence). This CDR3 contains 16 residues. The repertoire was sequenced with immunoSEQ multiplex PCR; TCRdb's copy has only in-frame clones and lacks some. Of more than 60,000 clones in the sample, 94% are singletons; the top ten hold around a fifth. The data originate from a study of OX40 agonist ivuxolimab in advanced cancers. Study details: While on treatment, patients had intravenous ivuxolimab at 0.01 to 10 mg/kg every 2 weeks.

Sampling of blood occurred at baseline, cycle 4 day 1, and cycle 7 day 1. Material: CD4+ or CD8+ T cells sorted from blood, obtained in a trial of the OX40 agonist ivuxolimab. The sequence was obtained from an adult with an advanced solid tumor such as melanoma, head and neck, liver or kidney cancer. This sequence joins TRBV7-9 and TRBJ1-1; D not resolved. The CDR3: CASSLGRDPMNTEAFF. The CDR3 coding sequence is TGTGCCAGCAGCTTGGGGAGGGATCCTATGAACACTGAAGCTTTCTTT.